The following is a TCR beta chain sequence with its context. The data were obtained in a study of blood T cell repertoires in COVID-19. The CDR3 sequence is 15 residues long. Germline-derived CDR1 and CDR2 are SGHVS and FNYEAQ. The ends lost 3 bases at V and 2 bases at J; junction bases unmatched: 4. Some clones are missing from TCRdb's copy, which holds only in-frame ones; the method was immunoSEQ multiplex PCR. The data hold approximately 62,000 clones, with about 81% observed a single time. The receptor was isolated from a man older than 75 with acute or convalescent COVID-19. What was sequenced was peripheral blood. The chain has TRBV7-6 and TRBJ2-1, with 7 bases aligning to TRBD2. The CDR3 is CASSFGEGPYNEQFF. In DNA form, the CDR3 reads TGTGCCAGCAGCTTCGGGGAGGGTCCCTACAATGAGCAGTTCTTC.